These 2 T cell receptor beta chains were sequenced from one sample in a study of cytomegalovirus exposure and HLA in healthy donors. Only in-frame clones appear in the TCRdb table, and some are missing; sequencing was by immunoSEQ multiplex PCR. The sample lists roughly 150,000 clones, about 88% occurring once. The sample was PBMCs. The receptors stem from a man younger than 30 in good health and CMV-seropositive.

The chain uses TRBV27 and TRBJ1-5; no firm D call. Trimming left V 3 bases short and J 5 bases short, with 8 bases between. The CDR3 has 13 residues. Germline CDR1 reads MNHEY; CDR2 reads SMNVEV (reference sequence). The CDR3 bases are TGTGCCAGCAGTTTCGGCGAGGATCAGCCCCAGCATTTT. Protein sequence: CASSFGEDQPQHF.

The chain links TRBV6-1 to TRBJ1-5; D remains unclear. The CDR3 is 16 residues long. The ends were cut back, 1 base at V and 7 bases at J, with 17 bases in the middle. Looked up from germline, CDR1 is MNHNS and CDR2 is SASEGT. This chain's CDR3 is CASSEVAGLLGQPQHF. The CDR3 coding sequence is TGTGCCAGCAGTGAAGTAGCTGGCCTACTTGGGCAGCCCCAGCATTTT.